This TCR beta chain was identified during a study of blood T cells in healthy people across ages. The table lists this clonotype with a few counts. Antigen specificity is unknown. A second PCR of 7 to 11 cycles used a sample-barcoded 5' primer and a J-beta primer mix. MiXCR, applied by TCRdb to the 5' RACE reads, yields one record per CDR3 protein. The table records roughly 1 million distinct CDR3 sequences, roughly a quarter of them present only once. Findings and limits, study-wide: Older age went with lower TCR beta diversity per million T cells, in a roughly linear way.

These data were also reused for a study on T cells of mothers and their children. That study adds: Thymic selection shapes TCR recombination output in related pairs, and it does so similarly in unrelated pairs. With unrelated pairs as the comparison, related mother-child pairs had a slightly higher overlap that was not significant.

The origin of this receptor is a girl between 2 and 10 years old in good health. Sequencing was done on a sample of blood.

The CDR3 region has the DNA TGTGCCACCAGTGATTTACCCGGGACCCAGTACTTC. The encoded protein is CATSDLPGTQYF. The rearrangement joins TRBV24-1 to TRBJ2-5; unclear D gene. Germline V lookup: CDR1 KGHDR, CDR2 SFDVKD. The CDR3 loop spans 12 amino acids. V was shortened by 1 base and J by 7 bases, with 6 bases between the two germline ends.